The 18 T cell receptor beta chains listed next were all sequenced from one sample in a study of Graves' ophthalmopathy and Graves' hyperthyroidism (dated by TCRdb to 2017 to 2018). The instrument given in TCRdb is Illumina HiSeq 2000. For repertoire sequencing, the TCR beta CDR3 regions were amplified from RNA transcripts. The first round of RT-PCR was done with HTBI primers and the Qiagen OneStep RT-PCR kit, and was followed by a second round of multiplex PCR, then size selection and purification. TCRdb reworked the public reads: Q25 trimming with fastp, MiXCR clone assembly, productive beta chains retained. Each entry merges the rows of one CDR3 protein and shows their most common DNA and genes. For this sample there are 400,000 or so distinct CDR3 sequences; over 15% appear just once. The ten largest make up about 7% of the sample. The sample comprised peripheral blood. Receptors originate from a woman aged 18-29 years with stable Graves' hyperthyroidism. Donor details come from another sample of the same person, matched by shared clones.

The J gene is TRBJ1-2, the V gene TRBV12-3 or TRBV12-4, with 7 bases aligning to TRBD1. The CDR3 runs to 14 residues. Unmatched junction bases numbered 8, after V lost 6 bases and J lost 4 bases. The CDR3 region is CASRRQGRGYGYTF. Written as DNA, the CDR3 is TGTGCCAGCAGGAGACAGGGTCGAGGCTATGGCTACACCTTC.

This chain connects TRBV18 to TRBJ2-4, with D hard to call. The CDR3 extends over 14 amino acids. V shed 2 bases and J shed 7 bases, with 12 bases lying between them. Germline V gene data show CDR1 as KGHSH and CDR2 as LQKENI. CDR3 loop: CASSPREGKNIQYF. The CDR3, as DNA: TGTGCCAGCTCACCAAGAGAAGGGAAGAACATTCAGTACTTC. The variable domain in full, completed from reference TRBV18 and TRBJ2-4, reads NAGVMQNPRHLVRRRGQEARLRCSPMKGHSHVYWYRQLPEEGLKFMVYLQKENIIDESGMPKERFSAEFPKEGPSILRIQQVVRGDSAAYFCASSPREGKNIQYFGAGTRLSVL.

In regard to this clonotype: The CDR3 end shows no conserved phenylalanine or tryptophan, and so a read error is likely. The chain couples TRBV5-1 to TRBJ2-5; D remains unclear. Trimming stripped 1 base from V and 1 base from J, with 8 bases between. CDR1 is SGHRS and CDR2 is YFSETQ in the germline V gene. CDR3 size: 14 residues. Here the CDR3 reads CASSLIMAQETQYL. The CDR3 region has the DNA TGCGCCAGCAGCTTGATTATGGCCCAAGAGACCCAGTACCTC.

This clonotype was observed at least ten times. J is TRBJ1-1 and V is TRBV29-1, with D tentatively TRBD1 (5 bases). CDR1 and CDR2 (germline): SQVTM, ANQGSEA. The CDR3 extends over 13 amino acids. The ends were cut back, 4 bases at V and 1 base at J, with 10 bases in the middle. This chain's CDR3 is CSVVAGQNTEAFF. The CDR3 DNA reads TGCAGCGTTGTGGCGGGGCAGAACACTGAAGCTTTCTTT. Full variable domain (remainder filled in from reference TRBV29-1 and TRBJ1-1): SAVISQKPSRDICQRGTSLTIQCQVDSQVTMMFWYRQQPGQSLTLIATANQGSEATYESGFVIDKFPISRPNLTFSTLTVSNMSPEDSSIYLCSVVAGQNTEAFFGQGTRLTVV.

This clonotype was seen ten or more times. This chain links TRBV6-1 with TRBJ1-6; TRBD1 matches 8 bases. V shed 8 bases, J shed 7 bases, and the junction held 4 bases outside the gene matches. In germline, CDR1 is MNHNS, CDR2 SASEGT. The CDR3 has 13 amino acids. This CDR3 reads CASARQGNSPLHF. CDR3 DNA sequence: TGTGCCAGCGCGCGACAGGGGAATTCACCCCTCCACTTT.

This clonotype was seen repeatedly, ten times or more. One end of the junction varies from germline; a read error may be responsible. The chain couples TRBV5-1 to TRBJ1-1; D unclear. Germline CDR1 is SGHRS and CDR2 is YFSETQ. This CDR3 comprises 14 residues. The CDR3 DNA reads TGTGCCAGCAGCTTAGGTACTGGGAACACTGAAGCTTTCTTT. It is translated as CASSLGTGNTEAFF.

This clonotype was detected many times. The chain carries TRBV7-8 and TRBJ2-7; 9 bases align to TRBD1. The J segment lost 3 bases and the V segment lost 4 bases, leaving 7 bases of the junction unmatched. Germline CDR1 and CDR2: SGHVS and FQNEAQ. The CDR3 consists of 15 residues. The CDR3 region is CASSSGAGQGYEQYF. DNA of the CDR3: TGTGCCAGCAGCTCAGGGGCGGGACAGGGCTACGAGCAGTACTTC.

This clonotype was observed many times. The chain carries TRBV12-3 or TRBV12-4 and TRBJ1-5; possible D gene TRBD1, 5 bases. Trimming left V 1 base short and J 5 bases short, with 9 bases between. The CDR3 extends over 14 amino acids. The DNA for the CDR3 is TGTGCCAGCAGTTTAGGACAGCCCTATCAGCCCCAGCATTTT. Protein: CASSLGQPYQPQHF.

The sample holds a few counts of this clonotype. The V call is TRBV4-1, the J call TRBJ1-6; perhaps TRBD1 as D (6 bases). The CDR3 runs to 14 residues. Germline values: CDR1 MGHRA, CDR2 YSYEKL. V lost 4 bases and J lost 6, with 10 bases in between. The CDR3 region is CASSPGHLNSPLHF. The CDR3 DNA reads as TGCGCCAGCAGCCCGGGACACCTTAATTCACCCCTCCACTTT.

This clonotype was counted many times. Given a much more abundant clone one base away, this may be a read error. This rearrangement joins TRBV7-9 to TRBJ2-7; D remains unclear. Germline V gives CDR1 SEHNR, CDR2 FQNEAQ (reference sequence). This CDR3 comprises 12 residues. The DNA for the CDR3 is TGTGCCAGCAGCTTACCCTCCGACGAGCAGTACTTC. It is translated as CASSLPSDEQYF. Together with reference TRBV7-9 and TRBJ2-7, the CDR3 gives the full variable domain: DTGVSQNPRHKITKRGQNVTFRCDPISEHNRLYWYRQTLGQGPEFLTYFQNEAQLEKSRLLSDRFSAERPKGSFSTLEIQRTEQGDSAMYLCASSLPSDEQYFGPGTRLTVT.

This clonotype has ten or more counts. The chain combines TRBV6-2 or TRBV6-3 with TRBJ2-7; D might be TRBD1 or TRBD2, each matching 5 bases. V was cut by 7 bases and J by 4 bases, with 17 bases left in between. The germline gives CDR1 MNHEY, CDR2 SVGEGT. This CDR3 spans 14 amino acids. CDR3 protein: CASTPGGVQYEQYF. CDR3 nucleotides: TGTGCCAGCACCCCTGGGGGTGTGCAGTACGAGCAGTACTTC.

This clonotype has a count of ten or more. The genes are TRBV12-3 or TRBV12-4 and TRBJ2-7; TRBD2 matches at 7 bases. The CDR3 covers 14 residues. V dropped 2 bases and J dropped 6; count of bases not matched to a gene: 7. The DNA of the CDR3 is TGTGCCAGCAGTTTAAGCGGACTAGTGAGCGAGCAGTACTTC. This sequence encodes CASSLSGLVSEQYF.

This sequence joins TRBV20-1 and TRBJ2-3, with 7 bases aligning to TRBD2. V shed 5 bases and J 7 bases; nucleotides not matched to a gene: 3. Germline loops: CDR1 DFQATT, CDR2 SNEGSKA (reference sequence). The CDR3 has 11 amino acids. CDR3 DNA sequence: TGCAGTGCTGAAGCGGGACATACGCAGTATTTT. This translates into CSAEAGHTQYF.

CDR3 coding DNA: TGTGCCAGCACGGAGAACAGGGGTAATTCACCCCTCCACTTT. Protein sequence: CASTENRGNSPLHF. The J gene is TRBJ1-6, the V gene TRBV2; 7 bases map to TRBD1. V lost 7 bases to trimming and J lost 6 bases; unmatched junction nucleotides: 6. The CDR3 sequence is 14 residues long. Germline CDR1 reads SNHLY; CDR2 reads FYNNEI.

The sample holds a few counts of this clonotype. The gene calls are TRBV11-1 and TRBJ1-1; 8 bases are a match to TRBD1. The trim removed 0 bases at V and 0 bases at J, leaving 6 bases unmatched. Germline CDR1 reads SGHAT; CDR2 reads FQDESV (reference sequence). The CDR3 totals 17 residues. CDR3 DNA sequence: TGTGCCAGCAGCTTAGCTGGGGCAGGGGGCCTGAACACTGAAGCTTTCTTT. Amino acid sequence: CASSLAGAGGLNTEAFF.

The chain links TRBV28 to TRBJ1-2, with no clear D. The V gene lost 4 bases and the J gene lost 0 bases, with 12 bases spanning the gap. The CDR3 is 15 amino acids. Germline lookup yields CDR1 MDHEN and CDR2 SYDVKM. CDR3 DNA sequence: TGTGCCAGCAGTTCCGAGACTGCAGCTAACTATGGCTACACCTTC. It codes for CASSSETAANYGYTF.

In this sample, this clonotype turned up a few times. The chain recombines TRBV6-2 or TRBV6-3 with TRBJ2-5; the D is unclear. CDR1 and CDR2 (germline): MNHEY, SVGEGT. V was trimmed by 0 bases and J by 5 bases, leaving 16 bases between them. The CDR3 extends over 16 amino acids. The CDR3 is CASSYSMGWGSETQYF. CDR3 nucleotide sequence: TGTGCCAGCAGTTACTCAATGGGATGGGGTTCGGAGACCCAGTACTTC.

This clonotype was counted many times. The chain uses TRBV12-3 or TRBV12-4 and TRBJ1-2; D gene unclear. The V end lost 6 bases, the J end lost 0 bases, and 2 bases lay between the germline ends. The CDR3 is made up of 11 amino acids. The CDR3 spells CASSSNYGYTF. DNA for the CDR3: TGTGCCAGCAGCTCTAACTATGGCTACACCTTC.